These 2 T cell receptor beta chains share one sample of origin, sequenced in a study of cytomegalovirus exposure and HLA in healthy donors. Vbeta (60) and Jbeta (13) primers were used in the PCR. The method was immunoSEQ multiplex PCR; TCRdb's version includes in-frame clones alone and lacks a portion of them. The sample holds 140,000 to 150,000 clones, about 73% seen once. The sequencing sample was made of PBMCs. The receptor set was obtained from a man between 40 and 49 years old in good health and CMV-seropositive.

This rearrangement joins TRBV5-1 to TRBJ2-5, with D maybe TRBD1 (5 bases). The DNA end is more similar to TRBJ2-7, so the J call may be wrong. Germline CDR1 reads SGHRS; CDR2 reads YFSETQ. This CDR3 comprises 14 residues. As DNA, the CDR3 is TGCGCCAGCAGCTTGGAGCAGGGATTACTCGAGCAGTACTTC. As protein: CASSLEQGLLEQYF.

The J gene is TRBJ1-5, the V gene TRBV6-5; a weak D match, TRBD1 (6 bases). The germline gives CDR1 MNHEY, CDR2 SVGAGI. The CDR3 has 15 residues. Trimming removed 0 bases at V and 5 bases at J, with 11 bases between. CDR3 DNA: TGTGCCAGCAGTTACTCTTTACAGGGCGATCAGCCCCAGCATTTT. This translates into CASSYSLQGDQPQHF.